This TCR beta chain is drawn from a study of cytomegalovirus exposure and HLA in healthy donors. The CDR3 loop spans 15 amino acids. In germline, CDR1 is SGHRS, CDR2 YFSETQ. Trimming removed 0 bases from V and 4 bases from J; junction bases left unmatched: 3. PCR involved 60 Vbeta and 13 Jbeta primers. Produced via immunoSEQ multiplex PCR; TCRdb's table is partial and in-frame only. The table has 180,000 or so clones, 80% to 90% seen once. Sequencing used PBMCs. The clonotype originates from a woman between 18 and 30 years old in good health and CMV-seropositive. V gene TRBV5-1 combines with J gene TRBJ2-3; TRBD2 matches at 9 bases. The CDR3 nucleotides read TGCGCCAGCAGCTTGGTGGTAGCGGGGGCAGATACGCAGTATTTT. Translated: CASSLVVAGADTQYF.